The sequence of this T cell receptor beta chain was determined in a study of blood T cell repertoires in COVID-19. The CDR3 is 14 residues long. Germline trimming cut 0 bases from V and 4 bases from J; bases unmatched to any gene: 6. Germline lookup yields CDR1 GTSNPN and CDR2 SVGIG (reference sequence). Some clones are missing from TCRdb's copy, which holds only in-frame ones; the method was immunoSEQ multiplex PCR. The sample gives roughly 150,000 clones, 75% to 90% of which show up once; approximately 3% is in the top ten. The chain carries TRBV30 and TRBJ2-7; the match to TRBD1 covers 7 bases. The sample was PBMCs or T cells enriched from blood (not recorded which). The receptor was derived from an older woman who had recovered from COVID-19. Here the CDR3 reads CAWSVETQGYEQYF. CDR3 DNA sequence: TGTGCCTGGAGTGTAGAGACACAGGGGTACGAGCAGTACTTC.